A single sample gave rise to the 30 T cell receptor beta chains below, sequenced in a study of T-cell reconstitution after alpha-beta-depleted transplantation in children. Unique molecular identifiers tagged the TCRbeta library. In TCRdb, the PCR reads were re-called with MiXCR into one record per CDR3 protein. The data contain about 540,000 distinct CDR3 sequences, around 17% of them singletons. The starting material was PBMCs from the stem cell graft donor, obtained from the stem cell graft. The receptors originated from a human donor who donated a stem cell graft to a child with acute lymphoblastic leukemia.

The DNA of the CDR3 is TGCGCCAGCAGCCAAGAAGGGAGCGGGAGCGGGACCGGGGAGCTGTTTTTT. Protein sequence: CASSQEGSGSGTGELFF. V is TRBV4-1 and J is TRBJ2-2; TRBD2 matches 8 bases. The CDR3 is made up of 17 amino acids. After removal of 0 bases from V and 5 bases from J, the junction contained 8 bases not matched to a gene. The germline CDR1 and CDR2 sequences are MGHRA and YSYEKL.

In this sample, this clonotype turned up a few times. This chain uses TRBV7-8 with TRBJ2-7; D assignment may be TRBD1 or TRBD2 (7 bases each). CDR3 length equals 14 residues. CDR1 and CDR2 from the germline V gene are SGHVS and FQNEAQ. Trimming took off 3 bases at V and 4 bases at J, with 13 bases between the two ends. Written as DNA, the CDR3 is TGTGCCAGCAGCTTGGGCAGGGGGGGATACGAGCAGTACTTC. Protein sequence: CASSLGRGGYEQYF.

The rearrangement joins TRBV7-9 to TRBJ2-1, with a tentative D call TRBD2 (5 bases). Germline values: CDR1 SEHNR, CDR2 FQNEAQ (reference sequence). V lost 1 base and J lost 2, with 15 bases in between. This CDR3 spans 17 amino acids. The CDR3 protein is CASSLVPHREAYNEQFF. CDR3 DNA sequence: TGTGCCAGCAGCTTAGTCCCACACCGGGAAGCCTACAATGAGCAGTTCTTC.

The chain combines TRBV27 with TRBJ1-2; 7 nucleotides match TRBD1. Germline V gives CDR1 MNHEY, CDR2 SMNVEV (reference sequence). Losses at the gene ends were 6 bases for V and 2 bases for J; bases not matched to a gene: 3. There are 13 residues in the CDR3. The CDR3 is CASSKGGNYGYTF. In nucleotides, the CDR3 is TGTGCCAGCAGCAAAGGGGGCAACTATGGCTACACCTTC.

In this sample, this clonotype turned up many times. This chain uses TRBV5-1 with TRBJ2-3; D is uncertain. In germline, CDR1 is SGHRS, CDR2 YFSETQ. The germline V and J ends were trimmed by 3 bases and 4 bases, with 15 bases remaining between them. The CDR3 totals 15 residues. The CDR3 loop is CASSYEDLGPDTQYF. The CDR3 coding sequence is TGCGCCAGCAGCTACGAGGATCTCGGGCCAGATACGCAGTATTTT.

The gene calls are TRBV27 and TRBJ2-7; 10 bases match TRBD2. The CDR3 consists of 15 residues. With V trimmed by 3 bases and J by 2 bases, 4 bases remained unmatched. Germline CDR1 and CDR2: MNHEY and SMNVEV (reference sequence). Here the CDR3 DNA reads TGTGCCAGCAGTTTGCGAGCGGGAGGGGCCTACGAGCAGTACTTC. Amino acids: CASSLRAGGAYEQYF.

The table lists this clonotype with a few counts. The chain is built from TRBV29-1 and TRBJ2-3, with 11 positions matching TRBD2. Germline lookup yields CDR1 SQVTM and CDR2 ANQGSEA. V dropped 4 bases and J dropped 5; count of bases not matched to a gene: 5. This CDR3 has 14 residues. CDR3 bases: TGCAGCGTTGGAGTAGCGGGAGGGGTAGATACGCAGTATTTT. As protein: CSVGVAGGVDTQYF.

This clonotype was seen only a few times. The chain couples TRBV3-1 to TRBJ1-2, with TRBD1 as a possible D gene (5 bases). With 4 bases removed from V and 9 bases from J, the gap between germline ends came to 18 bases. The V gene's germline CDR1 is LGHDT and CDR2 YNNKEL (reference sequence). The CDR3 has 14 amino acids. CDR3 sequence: CASSPGYPGLSYTF. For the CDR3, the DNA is TGTGCCAGCAGCCCAGGGTATCCAGGCTTAAGCTACACCTTC.

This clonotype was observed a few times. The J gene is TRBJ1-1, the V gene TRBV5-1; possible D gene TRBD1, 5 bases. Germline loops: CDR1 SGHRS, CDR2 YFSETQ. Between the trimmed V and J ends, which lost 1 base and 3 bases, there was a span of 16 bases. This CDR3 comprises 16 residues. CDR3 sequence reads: CASSLISSGGDTEAFF. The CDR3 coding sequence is TGCGCCAGCAGCTTGATTTCGTCGGGGGGTGACACTGAAGCTTTCTTT. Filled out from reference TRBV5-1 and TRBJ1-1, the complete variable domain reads KAGVTQTPRYLIKTRGQQVTLSCSPISGHRSVSWYQQTPGQGLQFLFEYFSETQRNKGNFPGRFSGRQFSNSRSEMNVSTLELGDSALYLCASSLISSGGDTEAFFGQGTRLTVV.

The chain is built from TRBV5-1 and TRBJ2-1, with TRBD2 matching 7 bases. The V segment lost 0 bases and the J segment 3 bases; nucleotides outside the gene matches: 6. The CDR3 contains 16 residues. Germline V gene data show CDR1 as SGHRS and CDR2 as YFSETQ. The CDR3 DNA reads TGCGCCAGCAGCTTGGCCCTGGCGGGAGACTACAATGAGCAGTTCTTC. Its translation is CASSLALAGDYNEQFF. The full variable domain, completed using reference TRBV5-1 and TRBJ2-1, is KAGVTQTPRYLIKTRGQQVTLSCSPISGHRSVSWYQQTPGQGLQFLFEYFSETQRNKGNFPGRFSGRQFSNSRSEMNVSTLELGDSALYLCASSLALAGDYNEQFFGPGTRLTVL.

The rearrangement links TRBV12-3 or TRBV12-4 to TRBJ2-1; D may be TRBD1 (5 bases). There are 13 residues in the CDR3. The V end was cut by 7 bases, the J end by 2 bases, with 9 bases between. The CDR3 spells CASKQVTYNEQFF. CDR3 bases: TGTGCCAGCAAACAGGTCACCTACAATGAGCAGTTCTTC.

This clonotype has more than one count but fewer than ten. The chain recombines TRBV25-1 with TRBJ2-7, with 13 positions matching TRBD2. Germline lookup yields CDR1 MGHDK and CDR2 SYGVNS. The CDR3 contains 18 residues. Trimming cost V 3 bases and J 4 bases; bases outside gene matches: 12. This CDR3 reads CASSDSGGLAGVGYEQYF. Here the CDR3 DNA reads TGTGCCAGCAGTGATTCCGGAGGACTAGCGGGAGTTGGGTACGAGCAGTACTTC.

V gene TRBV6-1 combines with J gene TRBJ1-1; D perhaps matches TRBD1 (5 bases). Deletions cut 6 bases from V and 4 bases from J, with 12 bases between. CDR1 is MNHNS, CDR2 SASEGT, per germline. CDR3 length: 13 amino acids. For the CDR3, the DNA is TGTGCCAGCAGCCTCAGGGAAACCACTGAAGCTTTCTTT. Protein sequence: CASSLRETTEAFF.

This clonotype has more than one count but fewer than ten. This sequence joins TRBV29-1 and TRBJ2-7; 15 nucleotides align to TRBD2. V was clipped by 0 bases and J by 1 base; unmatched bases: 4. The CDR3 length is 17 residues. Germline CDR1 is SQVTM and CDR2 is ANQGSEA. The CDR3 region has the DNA TGCAGCGTTGAAGACGGACTAGCGGGAGGGCCTTCCTACGAGCAGTACTTC. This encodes CSVEDGLAGGPSYEQYF.

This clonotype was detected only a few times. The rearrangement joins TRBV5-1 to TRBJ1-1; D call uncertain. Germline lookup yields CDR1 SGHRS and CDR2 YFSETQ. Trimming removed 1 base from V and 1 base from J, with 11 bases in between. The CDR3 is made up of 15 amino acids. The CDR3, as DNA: TGCGCCAGCAGCTTGAGGACGAACAGGAACACTGAAGCTTTCTTT. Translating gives CASSLRTNRNTEAFF.

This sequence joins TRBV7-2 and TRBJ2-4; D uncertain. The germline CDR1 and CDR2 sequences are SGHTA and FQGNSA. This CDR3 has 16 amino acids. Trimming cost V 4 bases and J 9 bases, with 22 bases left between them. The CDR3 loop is CASSSFRPLPTSIQYF. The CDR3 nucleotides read TGTGCCAGCAGCTCATTCCGGCCACTTCCTACCAGCATTCAGTACTTC. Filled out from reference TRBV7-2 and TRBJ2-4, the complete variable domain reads GAGVSQSPSNKVTEKGKDVELRCDPISGHTALYWYRQSLGQGLEFLIYFQGNSAPDKSGLPSDRFSAERTGGSVSTLTIQRTQQEDSAVYLCASSSFRPLPTSIQYFGAGTRLSVL.

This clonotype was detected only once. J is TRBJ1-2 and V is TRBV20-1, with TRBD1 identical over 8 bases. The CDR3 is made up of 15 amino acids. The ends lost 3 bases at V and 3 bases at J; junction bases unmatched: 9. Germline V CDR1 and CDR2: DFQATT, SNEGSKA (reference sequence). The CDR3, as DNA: TGCAGTGCTAGGAACCGGGACAGGTCATACTATGGCTACACCTTC. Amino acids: CSARNRDRSYYGYTF.

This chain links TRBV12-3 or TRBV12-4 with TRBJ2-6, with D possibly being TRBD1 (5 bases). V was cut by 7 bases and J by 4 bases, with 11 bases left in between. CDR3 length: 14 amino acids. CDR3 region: CASNQGSGANVLTF. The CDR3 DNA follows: TGTGCCAGCAATCAGGGATCCGGGGCCAACGTCCTGACTTTC.

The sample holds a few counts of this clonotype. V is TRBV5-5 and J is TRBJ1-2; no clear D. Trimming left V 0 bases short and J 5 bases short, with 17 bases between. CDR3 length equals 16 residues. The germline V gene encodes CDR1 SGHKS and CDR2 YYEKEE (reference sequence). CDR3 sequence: CASSLVPDGLGYGYTF. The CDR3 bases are TGTGCCAGCAGCTTGGTCCCCGACGGACTCGGGTATGGCTACACCTTC. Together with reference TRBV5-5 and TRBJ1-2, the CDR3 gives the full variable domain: DAGVTQSPTHLIKTRGQQVTLRCSPISGHKSVSWYQQVLGQGPQFIFQYYEKEERGRGNFPDRFSARQFPNYSSELNVNALLLGDSALYLCASSLVPDGLGYGYTFGSGTRLTVV.

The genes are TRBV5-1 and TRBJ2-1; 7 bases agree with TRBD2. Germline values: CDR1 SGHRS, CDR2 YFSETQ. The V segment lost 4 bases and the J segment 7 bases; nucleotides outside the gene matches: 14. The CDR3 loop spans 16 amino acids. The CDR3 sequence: CASSLPLAGASNEQFF. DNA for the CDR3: TGCGCCAGCAGCCTCCCCCTCGCGGGAGCTTCTAATGAGCAGTTCTTC.

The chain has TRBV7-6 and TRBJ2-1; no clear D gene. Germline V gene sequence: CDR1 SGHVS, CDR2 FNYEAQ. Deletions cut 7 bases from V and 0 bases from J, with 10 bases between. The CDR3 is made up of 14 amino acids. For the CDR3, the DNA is TGTGCCAGCAAAAGACGCCCCTCCTACAATGAGCAGTTCTTC. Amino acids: CASKRRPSYNEQFF.

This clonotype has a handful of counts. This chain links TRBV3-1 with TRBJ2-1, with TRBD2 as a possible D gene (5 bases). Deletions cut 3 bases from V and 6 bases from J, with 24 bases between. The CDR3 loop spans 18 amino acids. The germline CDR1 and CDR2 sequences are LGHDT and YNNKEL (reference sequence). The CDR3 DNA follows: TGTGCCAGCAGCCACCGAGGGCGGGCCGTTCGAGTGTCCAATGAGCAGTTCTTC. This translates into CASSHRGRAVRVSNEQFF.

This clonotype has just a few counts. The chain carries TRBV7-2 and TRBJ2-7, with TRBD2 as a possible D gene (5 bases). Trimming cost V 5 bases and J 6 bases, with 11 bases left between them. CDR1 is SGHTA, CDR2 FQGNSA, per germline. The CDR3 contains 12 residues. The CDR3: CASSGTRREQYF. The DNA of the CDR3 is TGTGCCAGCAGCGGAACTAGGCGCGAGCAGTACTTC.

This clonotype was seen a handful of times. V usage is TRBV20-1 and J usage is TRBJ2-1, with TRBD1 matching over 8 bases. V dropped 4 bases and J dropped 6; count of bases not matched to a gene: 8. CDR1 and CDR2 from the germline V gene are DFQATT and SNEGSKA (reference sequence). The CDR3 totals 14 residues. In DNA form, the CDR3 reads TGCAGTGCTAACCTCCCCGGGACAGGCAATGAGCAGTTCTTC. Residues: CSANLPGTGNEQFF.

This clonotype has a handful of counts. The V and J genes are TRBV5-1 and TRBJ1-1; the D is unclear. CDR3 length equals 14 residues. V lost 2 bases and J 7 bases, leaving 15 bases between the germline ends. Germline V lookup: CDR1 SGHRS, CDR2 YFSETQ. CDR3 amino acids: CASSFEHPSSEAFF. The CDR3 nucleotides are TGCGCCAGCAGCTTTGAACATCCGAGCAGTGAAGCTTTCTTT.

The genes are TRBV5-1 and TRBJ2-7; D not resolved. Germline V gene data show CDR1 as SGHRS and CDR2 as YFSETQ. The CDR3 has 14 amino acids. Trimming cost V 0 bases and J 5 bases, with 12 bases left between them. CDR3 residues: CASSLAVGNNEQYF. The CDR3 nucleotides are TGCGCCAGCAGCTTGGCTGTGGGGAACAACGAGCAGTACTTC.

CDR3 amino acids: CASSMGLHWAMNTEAFF. The CDR3 region has the DNA TGTGCCAGTAGTATGGGGCTTCACTGGGCCATGAACACTGAAGCTTTCTTT. The chain couples TRBV19 to TRBJ1-1, with D possibly TRBD1 on 5 matching bases. Trimming removed 3 bases at V and 0 bases at J, with 17 bases between. CDR1 is LNHDA and CDR2 is SQIVND in the germline V gene (reference sequence). This CDR3 is built from 17 residues. Based on the CDR3 plus reference TRBV19 and TRBJ1-1, the full variable domain is DGGITQSPKYLFRKEGQNVTLSCEQNLNHDAMYWYRQDPGQGLRLIYYSQIVNDFQKGDIAEGYSVSREKKESFPLTVTSAQKNPTAFYLCASSMGLHWAMNTEAFFGQGTRLTVV.

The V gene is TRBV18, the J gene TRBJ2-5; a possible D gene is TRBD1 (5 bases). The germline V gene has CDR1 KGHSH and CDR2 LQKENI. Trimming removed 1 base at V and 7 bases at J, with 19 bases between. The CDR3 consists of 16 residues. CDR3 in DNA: TGTGCCAGCTCACCACTAGAAGGGGCCCAGGACGGGACCCAGTACTTC. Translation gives CASSPLEGAQDGTQYF.

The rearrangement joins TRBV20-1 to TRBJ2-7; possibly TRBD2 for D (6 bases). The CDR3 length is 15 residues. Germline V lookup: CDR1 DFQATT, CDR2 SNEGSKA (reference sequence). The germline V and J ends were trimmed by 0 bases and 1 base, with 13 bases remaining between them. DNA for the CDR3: TGCAGTGCTAGAGATGGGGGAGGTGGTTCCTACGAGCAGTACTTC. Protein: CSARDGGGGSYEQYF.

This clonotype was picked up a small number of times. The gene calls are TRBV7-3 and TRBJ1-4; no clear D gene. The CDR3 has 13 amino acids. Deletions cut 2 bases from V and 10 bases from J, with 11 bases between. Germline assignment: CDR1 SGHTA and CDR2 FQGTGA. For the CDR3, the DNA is TGTGCCAGCAGCTTATCTCCTTTCGGAAAACTGTTTTTT. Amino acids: CASSLSPFGKLFF.